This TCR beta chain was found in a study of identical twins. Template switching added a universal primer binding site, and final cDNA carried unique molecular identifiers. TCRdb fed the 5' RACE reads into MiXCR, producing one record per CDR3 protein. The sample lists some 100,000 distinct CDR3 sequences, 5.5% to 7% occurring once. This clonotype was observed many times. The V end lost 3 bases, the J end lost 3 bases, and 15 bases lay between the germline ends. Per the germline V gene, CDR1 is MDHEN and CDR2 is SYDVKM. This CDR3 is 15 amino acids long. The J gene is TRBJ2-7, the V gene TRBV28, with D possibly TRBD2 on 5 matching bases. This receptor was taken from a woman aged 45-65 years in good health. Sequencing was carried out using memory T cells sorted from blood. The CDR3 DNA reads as TGTGCCAGCAGTTTCGGAGGTTATGGGAACTACGAGCAGTACTTC. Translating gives CASSFGGYGNYEQYF. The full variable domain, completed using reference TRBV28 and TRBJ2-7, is DVKVTQSSRYLVKRTGEKVFLECVQDMDHENMFWYRQDPGLGLRLIYFSYDVKMKEKGDIPEGYSVSREKKERFSLILESASTNQTSMYLCASSFGGYGNYEQYFGPGTRLTVT.